A selection of T cell receptor beta chains follows, all from one sample in a study of T cells after posttransplantation cyclophosphamide. Clones were read by immunoSEQ multiplex PCR, and TCRdb kept only the in-frame ones, dropping some. In total the sample includes about 39,000 clones, none of them seen once. The sample consisted of PBMCs. The origin of the receptors is a woman aged 45-65 years in good health and a related stem cell transplant donor. CDR3s include the opening cysteine and the closing phenylalanine or tryptophan. A D gene is named only where the DNA matches it firmly. Not every row has a clone size; where given, it reads once, few, many or a size class.

j_call,d_call,v_call,cdr3_length,clone_size,cdr3_nt,cdr3_aa
TRBJ2-4,NA,TRBV7-2,13,NA,TGTGCCAGCAGCTTAGTTGTCTCGGACATTCAGTACTTC,CASSLVVSDIQYF
TRBJ1-5,NA,TRBV27,12,many,TGTGCCAGCAGGCCAAGAGGTCAGCCCCAGCATTTT,CASRPRGQPQHF
TRBJ1-2,NA,TRBV5-4,15,many,TGTGCCAGCAGCCTTAAAGGGGTAGAATGGTATGGCTACACCTTC,CASSLKGVEWYGYTF
TRBJ2-7,TRBD2,TRBV18,14,many,TGTGCCAGCTCATCCGCTAGCGGGGTGTACGAGCAGTACTTC,CASSSASGVYEQYF
TRBJ2-4,TRBD1,TRBV6-1,17,many,TGTGCCAGCAGTGAAGCCGCAGGGGGCGCGTCCAAAAACATTCAGTACTTC,CASSEAAGGASKNIQYF
TRBJ1-5,TRBD1,TRBV19,16,many,TGTGCCAGTAGTAGGACAGGGGGATATAGCAATCAGCCCCAGCATTTT,CASSRTGGYSNQPQHF
TRBJ1-1,NA,TRBV11-3,14,many,TGTGCCAGCAGCTTAGTGATGGAGGCCTCTGAAGCTTTCTTT,CASSLVMEASEAFF
TRBJ1-2,NA,TRBV4-1,15,many,TGCGCCAGCAGCCAAGATGTGGCAGGGGCCTATGGCTACACCTTC,CASSQDVAGAYGYTF
TRBJ2-7,TRBD2,TRBV5-1,17,many,TGCGCCAGCAGCAGTCAGATCGGAGGGGACTACGGGTACGAGCAGTACTTC,CASSSQIGGDYGYEQYF
TRBJ2-7,NA,TRBV28,14,many,TGTGCCAGCAGCCTCCTAGGGGTGACCTACGAGCAGTACTTC,CASSLLGVTYEQYF
TRBJ1-4,TRBD1,TRBV28,15,many,TGTGCCAGCAGTCAAAGGACAGGGGGAACTGAAAAACTGTTTTTT,CASSQRTGGTEKLFF
TRBJ1-5,NA,TRBV28,15,many,TGTGCCAGCAGTTTTGGGGCAGGATGGGATCAGCCCCAGCATTTT,CASSFGAGWDQPQHF
TRBJ1-1,NA,TRBV28,15,many,TGTGCCAGCAGTCACCGACTAGGGAGGGACACTGAAGCTTTCTTT,CASSHRLGRDTEAFF
TRBJ2-3,NA,TRBV25-1,11,many,TGTGCCAGCAGTGAATATCGACTAACCTTTTTT,CASSEYRLTFF
TRBJ1-6,NA,TRBV5-4,12,many,TGTGCCAGCAGCTCCATGGACACAACCCTCCACTTT,CASSSMDTTLHF
TRBJ2-1,NA,TRBV27,14,many,TGTGCCAGCAGCTTTTATTCCGCCTACAATGAGCAGTTCTTC,CASSFYSAYNEQFF
TRBJ1-5,NA,TRBV4-1,12,many,TGCGCCAGCAGCCAAGCTGCGGGGAAACAGCATTTT,CASSQAAGKQHF
TRBJ1-2,NA,TRBV28,16,many,TGTGCCAGTAAACTGGGGCTGCCCTCCGCAAACTATGGCTACACCTTC,CASKLGLPSANYGYTF
TRBJ2-7,NA,TRBV28,15,few,TGTGCCAGCAGTACCCCAAGGGCCGGGAAGTACGAGCAGTACTTC,CASSTPRAGKYEQYF
TRBJ2-7,NA,TRBV29-1,11,NA,TGCAGCGTTGAAAACAGCTACGAGCAGTACTTC,CSVENSYEQYF
TRBJ1-3,TRBD1,TRBV28,15,many,TGTGCCAGCAGGGTAATAGGACAGGGGGGAGACACCATATATTTT,CASRVIGQGGDTIYF